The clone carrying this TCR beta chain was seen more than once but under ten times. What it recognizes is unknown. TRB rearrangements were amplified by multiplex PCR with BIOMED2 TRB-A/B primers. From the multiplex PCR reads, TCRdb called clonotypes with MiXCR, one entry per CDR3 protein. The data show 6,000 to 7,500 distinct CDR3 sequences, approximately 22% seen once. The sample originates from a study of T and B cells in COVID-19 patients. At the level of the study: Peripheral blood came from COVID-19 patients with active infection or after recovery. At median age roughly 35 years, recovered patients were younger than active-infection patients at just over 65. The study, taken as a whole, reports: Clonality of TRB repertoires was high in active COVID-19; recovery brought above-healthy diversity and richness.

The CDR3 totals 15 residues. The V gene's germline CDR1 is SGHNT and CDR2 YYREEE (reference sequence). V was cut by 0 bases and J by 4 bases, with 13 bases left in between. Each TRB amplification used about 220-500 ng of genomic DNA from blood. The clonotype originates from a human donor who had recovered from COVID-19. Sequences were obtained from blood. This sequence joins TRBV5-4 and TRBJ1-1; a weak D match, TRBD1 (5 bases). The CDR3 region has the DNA TGTGCCAGCAGCTTGGGCGGCGGGGCAGTCACTGAAGCTTTCTTT. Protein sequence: CASSLGGGAVTEAFF.